The subject of this entry is one TCR beta chain. The antigen remains unidentified. CD4+CD45RO+CD25- cells were isolated as memory CD4+ T cells. Study-wide points: Larger-cohort validation covered only one TCR beta V-J rearrangement. Greatest tumor Treg TCR overlap was with tumor naive CD4+ cells.

After constant-region reverse-primer amplification, full-length variable regions underwent semi-nested PCR with Nested Universal Primer A. TCRdb used MiXCR to reprocess the 5' RACE reads, holding one entry per CDR3 protein. The top ten hold under 3.5% of the sample, which has 55,000 to 70,000 distinct CDR3 sequences, around a quarter seen once. Sequences were obtained from tumor-infiltrating memory CD4+ T cells sorted from the breast tumor. Described subset: memory CD4+ T cells, CD4+CD45RO+CD25-. The receptor comes from a female donor with breast cancer.

The CDR3 spells CASSYSAGGYEQYF. CDR3 DNA sequence: TGTGCCAGCAGTTACTCGGCAGGGGGCTACGAGCAGTACTTC. This chain connects TRBV6-6 to TRBJ2-7; 7 bases map to TRBD1. With 0 bases clipped from V and 3 bases from J, the junction kept 2 bases outside the gene matches. The germline CDR1 and CDR2 sequences are MNHNY and SVGAGI (reference sequence). The CDR3 is 14 amino acids.